This T cell receptor (beta chain) was profiled in a study of CD8 T cells in Susac syndrome. Study findings and constraints: It was acknowledged by the study that relatively few individuals were included in its TCR sequencing and HLA analysis.

The CDR3 contains 14 residues. Trimming removed 1 base at V and 3 bases at J, with 10 bases between. Germline lookup yields CDR1 SGHRS and CDR2 YFSETQ. RNA amounts of about 0.5 to 1 ug underwent reverse transcription with random hexamers. immunoSEQ multiplex PCR amplified TCR beta CDR3 across 54 Vbeta, 13 Jbeta. Via MiXCR, TCRdb re-called the immunoSEQ multiplex PCR reads, giving one row per CDR3 protein. In the table there are 140,000 or so distinct CDR3 sequences, around 94% of which are singletons. Concerning this clonotype itself: Its antigen remains unknown.

Sequencing targeted TCR beta in blood CD8+ and CD4+ T cells. This clonotype was sampled from a human donor in good health. The J gene is TRBJ2-5, the V gene TRBV5-1; D might be TRBD1 (6 bases). The sequenced sample consisted of CD4+ T cells from PBMCs. As DNA, the CDR3 is TGCGCCAGCAGCTTGTCAGGGGATAAAGAGACCCAGTACTTC. Its translation: CASSLSGDKETQYF.